This TCR beta chain stems from a study of breast tumors, draining lymph nodes, adjacent tissues. TCRdb redid the calling of the multiplex PCR reads with MiXCR, one entry per CDR3 protein. The table shows around 130,000 distinct CDR3 sequences, with approximately 22% occurring only once. Many counts were recorded for this clonotype. Axillary draining lymph nodes of breast cancer patients supplied the node samples. The source of this sequence is a female donor with breast cancer. Some clones in this sample may be carry-over from other donors' samples. Source material: axillary lymph node tissue.

The DNA of the CDR3 is TGCGCCAGCAGCTTGGAGGCGATAAACACAGATACGCAGTATTTT. Its translation is CASSLEAINTDTQYF. The rearrangement links TRBV5-1 to TRBJ2-3; D not resolved. V dropped 0 bases and J dropped 2 bases, with 10 bases sitting between them. The CDR3 sequence is 15 residues long. Germline values: CDR1 SGHRS, CDR2 YFSETQ.